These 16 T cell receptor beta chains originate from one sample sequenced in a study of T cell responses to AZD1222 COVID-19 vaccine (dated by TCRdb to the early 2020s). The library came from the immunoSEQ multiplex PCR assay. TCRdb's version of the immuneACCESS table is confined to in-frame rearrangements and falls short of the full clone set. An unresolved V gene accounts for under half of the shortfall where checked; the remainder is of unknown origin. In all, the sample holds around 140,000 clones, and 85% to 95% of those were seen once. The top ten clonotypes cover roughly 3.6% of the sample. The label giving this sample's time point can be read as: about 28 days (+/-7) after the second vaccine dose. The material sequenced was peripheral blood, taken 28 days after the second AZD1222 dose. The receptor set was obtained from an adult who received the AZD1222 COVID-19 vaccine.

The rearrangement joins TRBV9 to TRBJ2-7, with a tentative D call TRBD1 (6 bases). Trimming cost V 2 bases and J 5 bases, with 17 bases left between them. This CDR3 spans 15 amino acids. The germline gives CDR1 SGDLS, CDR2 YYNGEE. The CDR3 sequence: CASSVSGTINDEQYF. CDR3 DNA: TGTGCCAGCAGCGTCTCCGGGACAATTAACGACGAGCAGTACTTC.

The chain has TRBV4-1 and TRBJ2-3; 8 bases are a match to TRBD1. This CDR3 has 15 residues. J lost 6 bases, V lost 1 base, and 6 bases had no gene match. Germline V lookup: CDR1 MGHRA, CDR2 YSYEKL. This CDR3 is CASSQVLQGEDTQYF. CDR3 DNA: TGCGCCAGCAGCCAAGTTTTACAGGGGGAGGATACGCAGTATTTT.

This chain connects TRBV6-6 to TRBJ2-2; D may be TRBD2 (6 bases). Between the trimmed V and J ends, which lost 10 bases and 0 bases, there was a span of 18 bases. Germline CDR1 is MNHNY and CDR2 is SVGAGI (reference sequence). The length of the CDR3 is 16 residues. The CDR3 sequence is CATRLGVAANTGELFF. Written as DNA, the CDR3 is TGTGCCACCCGTTTGGGAGTAGCGGCGAACACCGGGGAGCTGTTTTTT.

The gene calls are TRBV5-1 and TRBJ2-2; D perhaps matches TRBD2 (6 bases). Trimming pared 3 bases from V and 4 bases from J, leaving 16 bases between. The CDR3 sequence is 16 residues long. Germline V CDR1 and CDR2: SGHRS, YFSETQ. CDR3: CASSWIGEVRTGELFF. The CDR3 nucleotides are TGCGCCAGCAGCTGGATCGGGGAGGTGCGCACCGGGGAGCTGTTTTTT.

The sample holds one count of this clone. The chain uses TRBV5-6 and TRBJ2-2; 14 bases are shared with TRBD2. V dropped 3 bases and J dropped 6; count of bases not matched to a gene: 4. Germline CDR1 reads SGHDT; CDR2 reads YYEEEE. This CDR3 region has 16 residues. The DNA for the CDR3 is TGTGCCAGCAGCTGGACTAGCGGGAGGATAGCCGGGGAGCTGTTTTTT. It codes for CASSWTSGRIAGELFF.

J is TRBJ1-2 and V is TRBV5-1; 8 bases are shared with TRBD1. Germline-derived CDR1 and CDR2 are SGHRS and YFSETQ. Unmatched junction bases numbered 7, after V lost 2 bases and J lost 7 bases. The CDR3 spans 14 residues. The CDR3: CASSLLQGVSGYTF. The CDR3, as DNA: TGCGCCAGCAGCTTATTACAGGGGGTTAGTGGCTACACCTTC.

CDR3: CASSPLVAGVYEQYF. As DNA, the CDR3 is TGTGCCAGCTCACCCCTGGTAGCGGGAGTGTACGAGCAGTACTTC. J is TRBJ2-7 and V is TRBV18; 9 bases fit TRBD2. This CDR3 is 15 amino acids long. The germline CDR1 and CDR2 sequences are KGHSH and LQKENI. V was pared by 3 bases and J by 4 bases, with 7 bases of the junction left unmatched.

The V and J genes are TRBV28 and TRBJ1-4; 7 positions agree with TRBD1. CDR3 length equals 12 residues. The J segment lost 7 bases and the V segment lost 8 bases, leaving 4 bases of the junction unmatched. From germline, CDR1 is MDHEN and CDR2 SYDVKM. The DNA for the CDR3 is TGTGCCAGCCAGGGGGGCCTTGAAAAACTGTTTTTT. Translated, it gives CASQGGLEKLFF.

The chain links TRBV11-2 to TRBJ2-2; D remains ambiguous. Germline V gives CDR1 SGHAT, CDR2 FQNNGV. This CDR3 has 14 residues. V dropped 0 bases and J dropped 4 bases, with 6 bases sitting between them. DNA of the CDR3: TGTGCCAGCAGCTTAGAAAGGGCCACCGGGGAGCTGTTTTTT. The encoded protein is CASSLERATGELFF.

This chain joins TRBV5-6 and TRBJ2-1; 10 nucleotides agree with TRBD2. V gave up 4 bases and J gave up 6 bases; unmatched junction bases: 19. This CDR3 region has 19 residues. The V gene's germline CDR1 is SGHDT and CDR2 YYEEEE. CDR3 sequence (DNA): TGTGCCAGCAGCGGAGGGGCTAGCGGGAGTCCGGTCCAGAGCAATGAGCAGTTCTTC. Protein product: CASSGGASGSPVQSNEQFF. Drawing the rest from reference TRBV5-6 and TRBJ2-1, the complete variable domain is DAGVTQSPTHLIKTRGQQVTLRCSPKSGHDTVSWYQQALGQGPQFIFQYYEEEERQRGNFPDRFSGHQFPNYSSELNVNALLLGDSALYLCASSGGASGSPVQSNEQFFGPGTRLTVL.

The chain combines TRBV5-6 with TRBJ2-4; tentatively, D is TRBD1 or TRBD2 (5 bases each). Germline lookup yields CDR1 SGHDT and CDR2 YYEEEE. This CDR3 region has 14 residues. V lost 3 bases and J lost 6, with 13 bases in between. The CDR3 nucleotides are TGTGCCAGCAGCTCTGGGGGTATGAGAAACATTCAGTACTTC. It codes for CASSSGGMRNIQYF.

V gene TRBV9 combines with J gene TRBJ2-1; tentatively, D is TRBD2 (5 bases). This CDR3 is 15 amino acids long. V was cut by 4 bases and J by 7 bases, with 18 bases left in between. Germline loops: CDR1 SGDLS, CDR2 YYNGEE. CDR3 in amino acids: CASSHNYPAGNEQFF. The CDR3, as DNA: TGTGCCAGCAGCCACAACTACCCTGCGGGTAATGAGCAGTTCTTC.

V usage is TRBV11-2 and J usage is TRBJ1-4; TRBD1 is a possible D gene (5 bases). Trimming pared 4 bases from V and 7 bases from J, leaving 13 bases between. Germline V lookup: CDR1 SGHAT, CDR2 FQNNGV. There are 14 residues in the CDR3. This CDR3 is CASSSQGLGEKLFF. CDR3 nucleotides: TGTGCCAGCAGCTCCCAGGGATTGGGTGAAAAACTGTTTTTT.

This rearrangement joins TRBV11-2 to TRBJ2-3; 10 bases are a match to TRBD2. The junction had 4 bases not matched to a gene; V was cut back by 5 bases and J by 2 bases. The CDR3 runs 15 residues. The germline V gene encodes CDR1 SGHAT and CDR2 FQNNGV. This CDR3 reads CASSRTSGITDTQYF. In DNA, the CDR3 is TGTGCCAGCAGCCGGACTAGCGGAATCACAGATACGCAGTATTTT.

The CDR3 DNA reads TGTGCCAGCAGCTTTGTGGACACTGAAGCTTTCTTT. Protein product: CASSFVDTEAFF. The V call is TRBV7-8, the J call TRBJ1-1, with D uncertain. The CDR3 spans 12 residues. Germline CDR1 reads SGHVS; CDR2 reads FQNEAQ. V lost 3 bases and J lost 3, with 5 bases in between.

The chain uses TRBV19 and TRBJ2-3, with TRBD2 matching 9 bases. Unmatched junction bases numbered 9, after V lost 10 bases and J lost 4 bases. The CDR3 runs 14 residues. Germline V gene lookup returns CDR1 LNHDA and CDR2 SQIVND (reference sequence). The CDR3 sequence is CATRPAGGADTQYF. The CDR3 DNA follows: TGTGCCACTCGCCCAGCGGGAGGAGCAGATACGCAGTATTTT.